This TCR beta chain was observed in a study of response to subunit inactivated influenza vaccine. TCRdb reanalysed the RT-PCR reads using MiXCR and keeps one entry per CDR3 protein. The table has about 540,000 distinct CDR3 sequences, roughly a quarter seen once. V shed 2 bases and J shed 2 bases, with 5 bases lying between them. Germline lookup yields CDR1 SGHKS and CDR2 YYEKEE (reference sequence). This CDR3 comprises 12 residues. This clonotype was seen many times. These data were also filed under a second study, of T cells expressing NK-cell markers. Per that paper: For TCR beta, cDNA was produced by 5'RACE template switching with UMIs.

This clonotype was sampled from a man in his fifties who received an inactivated influenza vaccine. The material sequenced was CD4+ T cells sorted from PBMCs, taken about 13 days after vaccination. The J gene is TRBJ2-7, the V gene TRBV5-5; tentative D call: TRBD2 (5 bases). The CDR3 DNA is TGTGCCAGCAGCTTCGGGACCTACGAGCAGTACTTC. As protein: CASSFGTYEQYF.